The source of this T cell receptor beta chain is a study of identical twins. Points from the study as a whole: Invariant MAIT and iNKT cells could partly confound zero-insertion analyses.

Trimming removed 1 base at V and 3 bases at J, with 10 bases between. The CDR3 has 14 residues. The V gene's germline CDR1 is ENHRY and CDR2 SYGVKD. As regards this clonotype: The antigen remains unidentified.

Template switching created a universal primer site, and the cDNA included unique molecular identifiers. TCRdb ran MiXCR on the 5' RACE reads and lists one entry per CDR3 protein. The table shows approximately 220,000 distinct CDR3 sequences, with around 8.1% occurring only once. These data are also associated with another study on yellow fever vaccine responses in identical twins.

The chain employs TRBV10-3 and TRBJ2-7; D is unresolved. The sequenced material came from memory (CD45RO+) T cells sorted from blood. This receptor was taken from a woman aged 18-29 years in good health. CDR3 in amino acids: CAISEFNAFYEQYF. The CDR3 DNA sequence: TGTGCCATCAGTGAGTTTAACGCCTTCTACGAGCAGTACTTC.